This paragraph reports one T cell receptor (beta chain). The data originate from a study of T cells in Graves' hyperthyroidism and ophthalmopathy. The CDR3 regions of TCR beta were amplified from RNA transcripts. First-round RT-PCR with HTBI primers amplified the TCR CDR3 region. TCRdb reanalysed the multiplex PCR reads using MiXCR and keeps one entry per CDR3 protein. This sample carries about 720,000 distinct CDR3 sequences, 16% of them seen once, and the ten largest clones take around 8%. The CDR3 is 14 residues long. The germline V gene has CDR1 SGHTA and CDR2 FQGTGA. Trimming removed 5 bases at V and 7 bases at J, with 16 bases between.

What was sequenced was blood. The gene calls are TRBV7-3 and TRBJ2-3, with D hard to call. The clonotype originates from a man between 18 and 35 years old with Graves' hyperthyroidism. The DNA for the CDR3 is TGTGCCAGCAGCCCTCATGGCCTCGCGCATACGCAGTATTTT. Translating it yields CASSPHGLAHTQYF.